These 19 T cell receptor beta chains were sequenced from one sample in a study of shared clonotypes between healthy human individuals. Using immunoSEQ multiplex PCR, the repertoire was profiled, and TCRdb retains in-frame clones only, with some absent. Among about 2.2 million clones, just under 95% were seen once, and the ten largest hold around 1.7%. The naive CD8 fraction comprised CD45RO-negative cells positively selected for CCR7 and excluded terminally differentiated effector memory CD45RA+ cells. Sample: naive CD8+ T cells from PBMCs. These receptors all stem from a young man in good health. Some clones in this sample may be carry-over from other donors' samples.

About this clone itself: Other DNA sequences of this sample code for an identical CDR3. The chain joins TRBV2 to TRBJ2-7, with D unresolved. Germline CDR1 and CDR2: SNHLY and FYNNEI. This CDR3 is 12 amino acids long. The ends were cut back, 3 bases at V and 3 bases at J, with 6 bases in the middle. The CDR3: CASSEGSYEQYF. Written as DNA, the CDR3 is TGTGCCAGCAGTGAGGGAAGCTACGAGCAGTACTTC.

The chain uses TRBV7-2 and TRBJ1-2; D unclear. Trimming took 5 bases from V and 1 from J, leaving 23 bases between them. The CDR3 totals 18 residues. Per germline, CDR1 SGHTA and CDR2 FQGNSA. The CDR3 sequence is CASSPSGLKSIVNYGYTF. Written as DNA, the CDR3 is TGTGCCAGCAGCCCTTCCGGACTAAAATCCATTGTTAACTATGGCTACACCTTC.

V gene TRBV5-6 combines with J gene TRBJ1-1; no reliable D call. This CDR3 has 12 amino acids. V was cut by 2 bases and J by 4 bases, with 6 bases left in between. CDR1 SGHDT and CDR2 YYEEEE come from the germline V gene. DNA of the CDR3: TGTGCCAGCAGCTTCGTAAGCACTGAAGCTTTCTTT. Its protein is CASSFVSTEAFF.

The chain joins TRBV7-9 to TRBJ2-3; maybe TRBD2 (5 bases). V was shortened by 4 bases and J by 11 bases, with 13 bases between the two germline ends. This CDR3 contains 12 residues. Looked up from germline, CDR1 is SEHNR and CDR2 is FQNEAQ (reference sequence). Written as DNA, the CDR3 is TGTGCCAGCAGCTCCGTGCGGGTGGAGCAGTATTTT. Residues: CASSSVRVEQYF. Based on the CDR3 plus reference TRBV7-9 and TRBJ2-3, the full variable domain is DTGVSQNPRHKITKRGQNVTFRCDPISEHNRLYWYRQTLGQGPEFLTYFQNEAQLEKSRLLSDRFSAERPKGSFSTLEIQRTEQGDSAMYLCASSSVRVEQYFGPGTRLTVL.

This rearrangement joins TRBV27 to TRBJ1-2; possible D gene TRBD1, 5 bases. Trimming left V 4 bases short and J 5 bases short, with 11 bases between. The CDR3 spans 13 residues. Germline V CDR1 and CDR2: MNHEY, SMNVEV (reference sequence). CDR3 bases: TGTGCCAGCAGTTCCGGGGGGTGGTATGGCTACACCTTC. Its protein product is CASSSGGWYGYTF.

This chain links TRBV2 with TRBJ1-5; a weak D match, TRBD1 (5 bases). Germline CDR1 and CDR2: SNHLY and FYNNEI. V dropped 8 bases and J dropped 2 bases, with 13 bases sitting between them. The CDR3 has 14 amino acids. CDR3 bases: TGTGCCAGCGGGCAGGGAGAGGGCAATCAGCCCCAGCATTTT. This sequence encodes CASGQGEGNQPQHF.

The J gene is TRBJ2-1, the V gene TRBV4-3; tentatively, D is TRBD1 (5 bases). CDR3 length: 14 residues. The germline V gene encodes CDR1 LGHNA and CDR2 YSLEER. V was pared by 2 bases and J by 5 bases, with 10 bases between. The CDR3 here is CASSQQGSHNEQFF. The CDR3 DNA is TGCGCCAGCAGCCAACAGGGTTCCCACAATGAGCAGTTCTTC.

The chain recombines TRBV11-2 with TRBJ2-1, with no clear D. Trimming removed 5 bases at V and 3 bases at J, with 14 bases between. The V gene's germline CDR1 is SGHAT and CDR2 FQNNGV. The CDR3 is 15 residues long. CDR3 in amino acids: CASSATTSFYNEQFF. The CDR3 nucleotides are TGTGCCAGCAGCGCTACTACTTCCTTCTACAATGAGCAGTTCTTC.

The chain is built from TRBV19 and TRBJ2-7, with TRBD1 matching 10 bases. The CDR3 is 13 amino acids. J gave up 6 bases and V 6 bases, and 5 bases lay outside the gene matches. The germline V gene has CDR1 LNHDA and CDR2 SQIVND (reference sequence). CDR3 DNA sequence: TGTGCCAGTAGCCAGACAGGGGGCCTCGAGCAGTACTTC. Protein: CASSQTGGLEQYF.

The rearrangement uses TRBV7-8 and TRBJ2-5, with D perhaps assigned TRBD1 or TRBD2 (5 bases each). Germline V gene data show CDR1 as SGHVS and CDR2 as FQNEAQ. Trimming took off 7 bases at V and 5 bases at J, with 17 bases between the two ends. The CDR3 covers 14 residues. The CDR3 sequence is CASTAYRGDETQYF. CDR3 bases: TGTGCCAGCACCGCTTACAGAGGGGACGAGACCCAGTACTTC.

In regard to this clone: At the DNA level, this CDR3 is encoded by other sequences in the same sample as well. This rearrangement joins TRBV27 to TRBJ1-5; the D is unclear. This CDR3 is built from 14 residues. Between the trimmed V and J ends, which lost 4 bases and 0 bases, there was a span of 7 bases. Germline V gives CDR1 MNHEY, CDR2 SMNVEV (reference sequence). Here the CDR3 DNA reads TGTGCCAGCAGTTACCGATATAGCAATCAGCCCCAGCATTTT. It specifies CASSYRYSNQPQHF.

This sequence joins TRBV6-6 and TRBJ1-2; a weak D match, TRBD1 (5 bases). Looked up from germline, CDR1 is MNHNY and CDR2 is SVGAGI (reference sequence). This CDR3 is 15 amino acids long. The germline V and J ends were trimmed by 7 bases and 13 bases, with 28 bases remaining between them. The CDR3 DNA is TGTGCCAGCACCCTCTCGGGGCCCGCTCCTTATGGGTGCACCTTC. Residues: CASTLSGPAPYGCTF.

The V and J genes are TRBV5-8 and TRBJ1-1, with 7 bases identical to TRBD1. Germline assignment: CDR1 SGHTS and CDR2 YDEGEE. The CDR3 extends over 12 amino acids. V shed 7 bases and J 5 bases; nucleotides not matched to a gene: 5. The CDR3 reads CASLPGGTEAFF. In nucleotides, the CDR3 is TGTGCCAGCCTCCCAGGGGGGACTGAAGCTTTCTTT.

The chain is built from TRBV10-1 and TRBJ2-7; a possible D gene is TRBD1 (5 bases). The CDR3 sequence is 14 residues long. CDR1 is WNHNN and CDR2 is SYGVQD in the germline V gene (reference sequence). Deletions cut 0 bases from V and 3 bases from J, with 9 bases between. CDR3 bases: TGCGCCAGCAGTGAGTCGTCACAGGACTACGAGCAGTACTTC. Its protein product is CASSESSQDYEQYF.

This chain links TRBV7-9 with TRBJ2-1; 11 positions match TRBD1. The CDR3 totals 13 residues. J was trimmed by 7 bases and V by 6 bases; bases with no gene match: 2. CDR1 is SEHNR and CDR2 is FQNEAQ in the germline V gene (reference sequence). DNA of the CDR3: TGTGCCAGCAGGGACAGGGGGCTGAATGAGCAGTTCTTC. Protein sequence: CASRDRGLNEQFF.

V gene TRBV28 combines with J gene TRBJ2-5; TRBD1 aligns across 7 bases. V shed 6 bases and J 2 bases; nucleotides not matched to a gene: 15. Germline CDR1 reads MDHEN; CDR2 reads SYDVKM. The CDR3 loop spans 17 amino acids. The DNA of the CDR3 is TGTGCCAGCAGCCGCCGGGGTCAGGGGGATTTTCAAGAGACCCAGTACTTC. Translation: CASSRRGQGDFQETQYF.

The CDR3 coding sequence is TGCAGCGTTGAAGTTGGACAGGGCCCCTACGAGCAGTACTTC. This encodes CSVEVGQGPYEQYF. This chain uses TRBV29-1 with TRBJ2-7, with TRBD1 matching over 8 bases. The CDR3 is 14 residues long. The V and J ends lost 1 base and 2 bases, in that order; junction bases with no gene match: 4. CDR1 is SQVTM and CDR2 is ANQGSEA in the germline V gene.

This clone was picked up one time. The rearrangement uses TRBV7-9 and TRBJ1-3; 10 positions match TRBD1. V gave up 3 bases and J gave up 6 bases; unmatched junction bases: 11. CDR1 and CDR2 from the germline V gene are SEHNR and FQNEAQ (reference sequence). This CDR3 has 17 amino acids. The CDR3 here is CASSFAPTGGSENTIYF. In nucleotides, the CDR3 is TGTGCCAGCAGCTTCGCTCCGACAGGGGGCAGCGAAAACACCATATATTTT.

This clone appeared a single time. The sample carries other DNA sequences with the same CDR3. The genes are TRBV28 and TRBJ2-7, with D perhaps TRBD2 (5 bases). The CDR3 extends over 14 amino acids. Germline CDR1 reads MDHEN; CDR2 reads SYDVKM. Trimming pared 6 bases from V and 1 base from J, leaving 13 bases between. The CDR3 DNA reads TGTGCCAGCAGCTTTGGCGGGCGTTCCTACGAGCAGTACTTC. It yields the protein CASSFGGRSYEQYF.